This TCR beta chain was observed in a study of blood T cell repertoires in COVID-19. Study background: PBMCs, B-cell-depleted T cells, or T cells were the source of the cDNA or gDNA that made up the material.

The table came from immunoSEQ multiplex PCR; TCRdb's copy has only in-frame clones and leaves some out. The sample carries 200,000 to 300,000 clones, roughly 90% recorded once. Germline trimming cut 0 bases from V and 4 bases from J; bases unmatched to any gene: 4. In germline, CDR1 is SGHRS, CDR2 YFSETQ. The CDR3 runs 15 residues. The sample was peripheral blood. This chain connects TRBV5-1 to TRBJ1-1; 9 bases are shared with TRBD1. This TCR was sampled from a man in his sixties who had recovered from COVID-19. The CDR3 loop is CASSLVGQGGTEAFF. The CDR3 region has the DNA TGCGCCAGCAGCTTGGTGGGACAGGGCGGCACTGAAGCTTTCTTT.